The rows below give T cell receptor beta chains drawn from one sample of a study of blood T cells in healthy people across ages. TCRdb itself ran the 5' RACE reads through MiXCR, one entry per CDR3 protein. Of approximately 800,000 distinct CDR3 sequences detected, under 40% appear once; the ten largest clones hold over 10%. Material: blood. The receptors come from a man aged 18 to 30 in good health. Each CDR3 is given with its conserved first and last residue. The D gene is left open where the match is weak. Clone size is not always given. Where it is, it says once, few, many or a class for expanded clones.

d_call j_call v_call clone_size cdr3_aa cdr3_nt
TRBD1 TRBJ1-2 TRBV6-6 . CASSNDRADGYTF TGTGCCAGCAGCAACGACAGGGCAGATGGCTACACCTTC
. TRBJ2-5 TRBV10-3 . CAISQTLTEAETQYF TGTGCCATCAGCCAGACCCTGACAGAAGCCGAGACCCAGTACTTC
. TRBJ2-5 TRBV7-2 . CASSLNVGSSQETQYF TGTGCCAGCAGCTTAAATGTGGGAAGTTCCCAAGAGACCCAGTACTTC
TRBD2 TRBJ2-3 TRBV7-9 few CASSSRRGGDTDTQYF TGTGCCAGCAGCTCCCGGCGGGGAGGGGACACAGATACGCAGTATTTT
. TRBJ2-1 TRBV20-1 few CSATGGGYEQFF TGCAGTGCTACCGGGGGCGGCTACGAGCAGTTCTTC
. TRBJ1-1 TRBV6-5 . CASSYSRGGGANTEAFF TGTGCCAGCAGTTACTCGAGAGGTGGGGGTGCGAACACTGAAGCTTTCTTT
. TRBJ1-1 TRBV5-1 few CASSLVAAHAEAFF TGCGCCAGCAGCTTGGTGGCAGCACACGCTGAAGCTTTCTTT
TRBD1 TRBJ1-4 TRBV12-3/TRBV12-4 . CASSYRGAGSEKLFF TGTGCCAGCAGCTACAGGGGGGCAGGCAGCGAAAAACTGTTTTTT
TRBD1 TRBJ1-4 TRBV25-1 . CASSDHRGFYEKLFF TGTGCCAGCAGTGATCACAGGGGATTCTATGAAAAACTGTTTTTT
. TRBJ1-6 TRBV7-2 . CASSPRTAFLNSLLHF TGTGCCAGCAGCCCCCGGACTGCGTTTCTTAATTCACTCCTCCACTTT
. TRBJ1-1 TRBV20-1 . CSARELGRNTEAFF TGCAGTGCTAGAGAACTGGGTAGAAACACTGAAGCTTTCTTT
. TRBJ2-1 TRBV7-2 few CASSLPTGGEQFF TGTGCCAGCAGCTTACCCACAGGTGGTGAGCAGTTCTTC
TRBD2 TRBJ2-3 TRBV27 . CASSLALTGGPKTDTQYF TGTGCCAGCAGTTTAGCACTGACGGGGGGGCCTAAAACAGATACGCAGTATTTT
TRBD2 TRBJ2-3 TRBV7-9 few CASSLTGTSGEITDTQYF TGTGCCAGCAGCTTAACCGGGACTAGCGGGGAGATCACAGATACGCAGTATTTT
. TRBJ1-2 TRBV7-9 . CASSLWGIGYTF TGTGCCAGCAGCTTATGGGGGATTGGCTACACCTTC
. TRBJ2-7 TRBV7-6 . CASSLDSSDEQYF TGTGCCAGCAGCTTAGATTCCTCTGACGAGCAGTACTTC
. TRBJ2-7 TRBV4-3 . CVSSQDYGAYEQYF TGCGTCAGCAGTCAAGATTACGGGGCATACGAGCAGTACTTC
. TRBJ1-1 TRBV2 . CASIGDMDTEAFF TGTGCCAGCATTGGGGACATGGACACTGAAGCTTTCTTT
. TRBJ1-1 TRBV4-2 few CASSSNRWRGRVNTEAFF TGTGCCAGCAGCTCGAACCGTTGGCGCGGGCGGGTAAACACTGAAGCTTTCTTT
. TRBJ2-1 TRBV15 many CATSNGPGASEQFF TGTGCCACCAGCAACGGACCCGGGGCCTCTGAGCAGTTCTTC
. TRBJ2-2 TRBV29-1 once CSVGGGLNTGELFF TGCAGCGTTGGTGGCGGCCTAAACACCGGGGAGCTGTTTTTT
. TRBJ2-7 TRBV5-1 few CASSLEVSEQYF TGCGCCAGCAGCTTGGAGGTTTCCGAGCAGTACTTC
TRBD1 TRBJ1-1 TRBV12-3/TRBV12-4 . CASSPRDREYTEAFF TGTGCCAGCAGTCCCAGGGACAGGGAGTACACTGAAGCTTTCTTT
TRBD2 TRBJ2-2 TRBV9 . CASSVEGLGGGLFF TGTGCCAGCAGCGTAGAAGGGTTGGGCGGGGGGCTGTTTTTT
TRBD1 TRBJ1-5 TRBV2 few CASRDRIYQPQHF TGTGCCAGCAGGGACAGGATTTATCAGCCCCAGCATTTT
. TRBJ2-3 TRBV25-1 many CASTLKDTQYF TGTGCCAGCACCCTAAAAGATACGCAGTATTTT
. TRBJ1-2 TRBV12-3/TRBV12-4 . CASSFGGEAITIF TGTGCCAGCAGTTTTGGGGGTGAAGCGATTACTATCTTC
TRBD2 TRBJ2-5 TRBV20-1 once CSARNPLAGYF TGCAGTGCTAGAAACCCGCTAGCGGGGTACTTC
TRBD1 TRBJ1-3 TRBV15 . CATSRADRGIPFRDFPERNTIYF TGTGCCACCAGCAGAGCGGACAGGGGGATCCCGTTCAGGGATTTCCCCGAAAGAAACACCATATATTTT
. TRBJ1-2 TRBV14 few CASSPTSRNYGYTF TGTGCAAGCAGCCCCACGAGTAGGAACTATGGCTACACCTTC
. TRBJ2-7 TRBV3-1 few CASSQGEYEQYF TGTGCCAGCAGCCAAGGCGAATACGAGCAGTACTTC
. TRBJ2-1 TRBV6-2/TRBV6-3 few CASSYRSGRKVENEQFF TGTGCCAGCAGTTACCGATCGGGGCGTAAAGTGGAAAATGAGCAGTTCTTC
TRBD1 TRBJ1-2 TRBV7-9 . CASSLNRDSLYGYTF TGTGCCAGCAGCTTAAACCGGGACAGCCTCTATGGCTACACCTTC
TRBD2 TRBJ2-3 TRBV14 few CASSQDSAGGRTQYF TGTGCCAGCAGCCAAGATTCCGCGGGGGGGCGTACGCAGTATTTT
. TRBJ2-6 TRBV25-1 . CASRDELTGANVLTF TGTGCCTCCCGAGACGAGCTCACTGGGGCCAACGTCCTGACTTTC
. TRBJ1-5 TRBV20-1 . CSAGGAARNQPQKF TGCAGTGCTGGCGGGGCAGCCCGCAATCAGCCCCAGAAGTTT
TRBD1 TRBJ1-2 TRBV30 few CAWSGTGTKNYGYTF TGTGCCTGGAGTGGGACAGGGACGAAGAACTATGGCTACACCTTC
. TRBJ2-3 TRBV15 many CATSRVQTDTQYF TGTGCCACCAGCAGAGTCCAAACAGATACGCAGTATTTT
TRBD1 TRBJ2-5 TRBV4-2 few CASSQDGGQGRETQYF TGTGCCAGCAGCCAAGATGGGGGACAGGGGAGGGAGACCCAGTACTTC
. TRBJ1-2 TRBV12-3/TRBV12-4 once CASSLKQLYGYTF TGTGCCAGCAGTTTAAAACAGCTCTATGGCTACACCTTC
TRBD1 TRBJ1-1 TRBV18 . CASKTTGVKNTEAFF TGTGCCAGCAAAACCACAGGGGTCAAGAACACTGAAGCTTTCTTT
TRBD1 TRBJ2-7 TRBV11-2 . CASSKGTGGPHEQYF TGTGCCAGCAGCAAGGGGACAGGGGGCCCACACGAGCAGTACTTC
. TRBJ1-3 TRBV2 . CASSGVFSGNTIYF TGTGCCAGCAGTGGGGTCTTCTCTGGAAACACCATATATTTT
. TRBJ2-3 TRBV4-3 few CASSQEIGLTDTQYF TGCGCCAGCAGCCAAGAGATCGGACTCACAGATACGCAGTATTTT
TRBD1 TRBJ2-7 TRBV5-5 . CASSWGQATSCEQYF TGTGCCAGCAGCTGGGGACAGGCGACCTCCTGCGAGCAGTACTTC
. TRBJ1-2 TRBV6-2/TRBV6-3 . CASGDGTAGGYTF TGTGCCAGCGGCGACGGGACGGCGGGTGGCTACACCTTC
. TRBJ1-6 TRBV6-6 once CASNSRDSGASPLHF TGTGCCAGCAATAGCCGGGACTCAGGGGCTTCACCCCTCCACTTT
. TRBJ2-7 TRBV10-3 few CAISDADCEQYF TGTGCCATCAGTGATGCAGACTGCGAGCAGTACTTC
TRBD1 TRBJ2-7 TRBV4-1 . CASSQLAGTGGSYEQYF TGCGCCAGCAGCCAACTAGCCGGGACAGGGGGCTCCTACGAGCAGTACTTC
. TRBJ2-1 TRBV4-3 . CASSKGLGGSDNEQFF TGCGCCAGCAGCAAAGGGCTTGGGGGATCAGACAATGAGCAGTTCTTC
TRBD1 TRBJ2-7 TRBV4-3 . CASSQDRDRGDEQYF TGCGCCAGCAGCCAAGACCGGGACAGGGGCGATGAGCAGTACTTC
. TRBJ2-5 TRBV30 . CAWSGGAASIETQYF TGTGCCTGGAGTGGGGGGGCAGCATCGATTGAGACCCAGTACTTC
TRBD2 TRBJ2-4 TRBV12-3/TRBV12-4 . CASARGEGNIQYF TGTGCCAGCGCCCGGGGGGAGGGAAACATTCAGTACTTC
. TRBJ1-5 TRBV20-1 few CSARGAGNQPQHF TGCAGTGCTAGGGGGGCGGGCAATCAGCCCCAGCATTTT
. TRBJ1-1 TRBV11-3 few CASSPGPGVNTEAFF TGTGCCAGCAGCCCGGGCCCGGGTGTTAACACTGAAGCTTTCTTT
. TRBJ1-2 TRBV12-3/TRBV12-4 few CASSPPSGGFGGYTF TGTGCCAGCAGTCCGCCCTCAGGAGGGTTCGGGGGCTACACCTTC
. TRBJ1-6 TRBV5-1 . CAGSLAIESGNSPLHF TGCGCCGGCAGCTTGGCGATTGAAAGCGGGAATTCACCCCTCCACTTT